These 30 T cell receptor beta chains came from one sample sequenced in a study of identical twins (dated by TCRdb to 2016 to 2018). Libraries were constructed by 5' RACE. TCRdb lists the instrument as Illumina HiSeq 2000. TCRdb redid the processing of the public reads, applying fastp at Q25 and MiXCR, and retained in-frame beta chains. Rows merge per CDR3 protein into single entries with the most common DNA and genes. The sample table contains 520,000 or so distinct CDR3 sequences; only one count was recorded for 22% of them. 0.91% of the sample is taken by the ten largest. The data were also submitted as part of a second study, on T cells expressing NK-cell markers.

Sequencing was carried out using CD4+ T cells sorted from blood. These receptors all come from a woman younger than 35 in good health.

This clonotype was seen a handful of times. V is TRBV20-1 and J is TRBJ2-3; 11 bases map to TRBD2. The CDR3 spans 15 residues. CDR1 and CDR2 from the germline V gene are DFQATT and SNEGSKA (reference sequence). Trimming cost V 4 bases and J 4 bases; bases outside gene matches: 7. CDR3 bases: TGCAGTGCTACAATTAGCGGGGGGGCCCCAGATACGCAGTATTTT. It encodes CSATISGGAPDTQYF.

This clonotype was counted between two and nine times. This chain joins TRBV7-2 and TRBJ2-5; D may be TRBD2 (7 bases). The V end was cut by 5 bases, the J end by 4 bases, with 20 bases between. Germline V lookup: CDR1 SGHTA, CDR2 FQGNSA. The CDR3 is 16 residues long. The CDR3, as DNA: TGTGCCAGCAGCCAACTCCGGGGGGCGATCGGAGAGACCCAGTACTTC. This codes for CASSQLRGAIGETQYF.

This chain links TRBV5-6 with TRBJ2-1; D is ambiguous. V was pared by 0 bases and J by 3 bases, with 13 bases between. The CDR3 totals 16 residues. CDR1 and CDR2 from the germline V gene are SGHDT and YYEEEE. The CDR3 loop reads CASSLGYATGYNEQFF. The DNA of the CDR3 is TGTGCCAGCAGCTTGGGGTACGCGACCGGCTACAATGAGCAGTTCTTC.

This chain uses TRBV20-1 with TRBJ2-1; 13 bases match TRBD2. V was pared by 4 bases and J by 6 bases, with 12 bases of the junction left unmatched. Germline-derived CDR1 and CDR2 are DFQATT and SNEGSKA (reference sequence). This CDR3 region has 17 residues. In nucleotides, the CDR3 is TGCAGTGCTAAGGGACTAGCGGGATTCTCCAAGGGCAATGAGCAGTTCTTC. It yields the protein CSAKGLAGFSKGNEQFF.

The chain joins TRBV4-3 to TRBJ2-1; 7 nucleotides agree with TRBD2. Germline-derived CDR1 and CDR2 are LGHNA and YSLEER. The J segment lost 2 bases and the V segment lost 0 bases, leaving 4 bases of the junction unmatched. This CDR3 spans 16 amino acids. The CDR3 region is CASSQESGETYNEQFF. The CDR3 nucleotides are TGCGCCAGCAGCCAAGAAAGCGGGGAAACCTACAATGAGCAGTTCTTC.

As DNA, the CDR3 is TGCGCCAGCAGCCCCGAACTAGCGGGGGGGCTCCCTCTGTTCTTC. Amino acids: CASSPELAGGLPLFF. The chain employs TRBV5-1 and TRBJ2-1, with 13 bases matching TRBD2. CDR1 and CDR2 from the germline V gene are SGHRS and YFSETQ. The CDR3 length is 15 residues. Losses at the gene ends were 4 bases for V and 15 bases for J; bases not matched to a gene: 13.

The rearrangement uses TRBV12-3 or TRBV12-4 and TRBJ1-5; D perhaps matches TRBD1 (5 bases). There are 15 residues in the CDR3. V was clipped by 6 bases and J by 7 bases, with 19 bases between them. The chain's CDR3 is CASSLGWGVKQPQHF. DNA of the CDR3: TGTGCCAGCAGCCTAGGCTGGGGGGTTAAGCAGCCCCAGCATTTT.

This chain uses TRBV6-1 with TRBJ2-1, with a weak D call TRBD2 (6 bases). The CDR3 has 14 amino acids. V was shortened by 6 bases and J by 10 bases, with 19 bases between the two germline ends. Germline V gene lookup returns CDR1 MNHNS and CDR2 SASEGT. CDR3 residues: CASRSAGGRNEQFF. CDR3 nucleotides: TGTGCCAGCAGATCGGCCGGAGGGCGAAACGAGCAGTTCTTC.

The V gene is TRBV29-1, the J gene TRBJ2-5; 13 positions match TRBD2. Trimming took 6 bases from V and 4 from J; bases not matched to a gene: 5. CDR1 and CDR2 (germline): SQVTM, ANQGSEA. The CDR3 consists of 14 residues. The CDR3 is CSVDTSGGGETQYF. DNA of the CDR3: TGCAGCGTCGATACTAGCGGGGGGGGAGAGACCCAGTACTTC.

The genes are TRBV6-1 and TRBJ2-1, with 9 bases fitting TRBD2. After removal of 6 bases from V and 6 bases from J, the junction contained 9 bases not matched to a gene. This CDR3 is 15 amino acids long. Germline-derived CDR1 and CDR2 are MNHNS and SASEGT. CDR3 nucleotides: TGTGCCAGCAGCCGAATTAGCGGGAGCATCAATGAGCAGTTCTTC. Protein: CASSRISGSINEQFF.

The rearrangement uses TRBV20-1 and TRBJ2-3; perhaps TRBD1 as D (6 bases). CDR1 and CDR2 from the germline V gene are DFQATT and SNEGSKA (reference sequence). Trimming stripped 1 base from V and 1 base from J, with 9 bases between. There are 14 residues in the CDR3. The CDR3 DNA reads TGCAGTGCTAGAGCAGGGGATGGCACAGATACGCAGTATTTT. Its protein is CSARAGDGTDTQYF.

The V and J genes are TRBV7-2 and TRBJ2-1; 13 positions agree with TRBD2. Germline CDR1 SGHTA, CDR2 FQGNSA. The CDR3 sequence is 15 residues long. V trimming: 6 bases; J trimming: 10 bases; junction bases outside the gene matches: 9. CDR3 nucleotide sequence: TGTGCCAGCAGTTATAGGACTAGCGGGGGAGGAGAGCAGTTCTTC. Protein: CASSYRTSGGGEQFF.

The gene calls are TRBV20-1 and TRBJ2-3; TRBD1 or TRBD2 may be the D gene (5 bases each). Germline V CDR1 and CDR2: DFQATT, SNEGSKA (reference sequence). V was cut by 6 bases and J by 0 bases, with 16 bases left in between. The CDR3 has 15 residues. The CDR3 DNA reads as TGCAGTGCCCCGGGGTCCAGGGCAAGCACAGATACGCAGTATTTT. It encodes CSAPGSRASTDTQYF.

This CDR3 is CASSPFRGSLAGELFF. The DNA of the CDR3 is TGTGCCAGCAGCCCTTTCAGGGGAAGTTTGGCCGGGGAGCTGTTTTTT. This chain uses TRBV11-2 with TRBJ2-2, with D perhaps matching TRBD1 (6 bases). Germline CDR1 reads SGHAT; CDR2 reads FQNNGV. The CDR3 extends over 16 amino acids. Trimming took off 5 bases at V and 6 bases at J, with 19 bases between the two ends.

This clonotype came up many times. This chain connects TRBV12-3 or TRBV12-4 to TRBJ2-1, with D unresolved. The CDR3 spans 16 residues. V lost 2 bases and J lost 2, with 13 bases in between. DNA for the CDR3: TGTGCCAGCAGTTTATGGGGTAGAGGCCCCTACAATGAGCAGTTCTTC. Protein product: CASSLWGRGPYNEQFF.

V gene TRBV5-1 combines with J gene TRBJ1-1; D may be TRBD1 (6 bases). The CDR3 runs 16 residues. The germline V gene encodes CDR1 SGHRS and CDR2 YFSETQ. V dropped 4 bases and J dropped 1 base, with 17 bases sitting between them. The CDR3, as DNA: TGCGCCAGCAGCAATACCGGGACACCACCGAACACTGAAGCTTTCTTT. This codes for CASSNTGTPPNTEAFF. The entire variable domain, with the rest obtained from reference TRBV5-1 and TRBJ1-1, is as follows: KAGVTQTPRYLIKTRGQQVTLSCSPISGHRSVSWYQQTPGQGLQFLFEYFSETQRNKGNFPGRFSGRQFSNSRSEMNVSTLELGDSALYLCASSNTGTPPNTEAFFGQGTRLTVV.

This clonotype was counted only a few times. CDR3 in DNA: TGTGCCAGCAGTTTACGAATGGGAGCTTTCTTT. This translates into CASSLRMGAFF. J is TRBJ1-1 and V is TRBV12-3 or TRBV12-4; D remains ambiguous. Trimming cost V 2 bases and J 10 bases, with 8 bases left between them. This CDR3 is built from 11 residues.

The chain combines TRBV6-4 with TRBJ2-1, with 10 positions matching TRBD2. The CDR3 consists of 15 residues. V shed 8 bases and J 9 bases; nucleotides not matched to a gene: 13. Germline V gene data show CDR1 as MRHNA and CDR2 as SNTAGT. This CDR3 reads CASSLGAGGLGEQFF. The CDR3 nucleotides read TGTGCCAGCTCCCTGGGAGCGGGGGGGCTCGGTGAGCAGTTCTTC.

This sequence joins TRBV6-2 or TRBV6-3 and TRBJ2-3; TRBD2 matches 8 bases. The germline gives CDR1 MNHEY, CDR2 SVGEGT. Unmatched junction bases numbered 7, after V lost 4 bases and J lost 7 bases. The CDR3 is made up of 14 amino acids. Here the CDR3 reads CASSSQRERYTQYF. As DNA, the CDR3 is TGTGCCAGCAGTTCCCAGCGGGAGAGGTATACGCAGTATTTT.

Only a few counts were recorded for this clonotype. V and J are TRBV12-3 or TRBV12-4 and TRBJ2-7, with 8 bases aligning to TRBD1. With 2 bases clipped from V and 3 bases from J, the junction kept 6 bases outside the gene matches. The CDR3 extends over 15 amino acids. CDR3 residues: CASSLLGQGFYEQYF. In DNA form, the CDR3 reads TGTGCCAGCAGTTTACTTGGACAGGGTTTCTACGAGCAGTACTTC.

The rearrangement uses TRBV7-2 and TRBJ2-5; D not resolved. Trimming left V 2 bases short and J 1 base short, with 8 bases between. Germline assignment: CDR1 SGHTA and CDR2 FQGNSA. This CDR3 is 14 amino acids long. CDR3 region: CASSLRASQETQYF. In nucleotides, the CDR3 is TGTGCCAGCAGCTTAAGGGCCAGCCAAGAGACCCAGTACTTC.

This clonotype was recorded a few times. The V and J genes are TRBV10-3 and TRBJ2-7, with D maybe TRBD2 (5 bases). V lost 3 bases and J lost 3, with 18 bases in between. This CDR3 has 16 amino acids. The germline gives CDR1 ENHRY, CDR2 SYGVKD. CDR3: CAISDPTPGINYEQYF. The CDR3 bases are TGTGCCATCAGTGATCCGACCCCCGGGATCAACTACGAGCAGTACTTC.

This clonotype was recorded many times. This chain uses TRBV29-1 with TRBJ2-3; 11 nucleotides agree with TRBD2. The CDR3 length is 16 residues. Germline V gene lookup returns CDR1 SQVTM and CDR2 ANQGSEA. V lost 6 bases, J lost 0 bases, and 8 bases stayed unmatched. CDR3: CSVLGLADSSTDTQYF. The DNA of the CDR3 is TGCAGCGTCCTGGGACTAGCGGATTCGAGCACAGATACGCAGTATTTT.

This chain connects TRBV12-3 or TRBV12-4 to TRBJ1-2; D is uncertain. This CDR3 has 13 amino acids. V shed 2 bases and J shed 4 bases, with 8 bases lying between them. CDR3 bases: TGTGCCAGCAGTTTAATGCGGTTCTATGGCTACACCTTC. Residues: CASSLMRFYGYTF.

The chain joins TRBV11-3 to TRBJ1-5, with D uncertain. This CDR3 spans 13 amino acids. Between the trimmed V and J ends, which lost 0 bases and 7 bases, there was a span of 7 bases. Per germline, CDR1 SGHNT and CDR2 YENEEA. CDR3 loop: CASSLDGAQPQHF. CDR3 bases: TGTGCCAGCAGCTTAGATGGAGCCCAGCCCCAGCATTTT.

This clonotype was seen a few times. The chain is built from TRBV9 and TRBJ1-1; no reliable D call. Germline CDR1 and CDR2: SGDLS and YYNGEE. Trimming took 4 bases from V and 2 from J, leaving 15 bases between them. The CDR3 totals 15 residues. The CDR3 DNA sequence: TGTGCCAGCAGCCTAGCAGGCAGCCCCAACACTGAAGCTTTCTTT. Translating it yields CASSLAGSPNTEAFF.

This chain connects TRBV6-1 to TRBJ1-2; 10 bases match TRBD1. The CDR3 consists of 15 residues. Germline loops: CDR1 MNHNS, CDR2 SASEGT. The trim removed 6 bases at V and 4 bases at J, leaving 8 bases unmatched. CDR3 residues: CASSRSGQGFYGYTF. CDR3 bases: TGTGCCAGCAGCCGTTCGGGACAGGGGTTCTATGGCTACACCTTC.

The rearrangement links TRBV20-1 to TRBJ2-1, with D possibly being TRBD2 (5 bases). The CDR3 totals 12 residues. V was pared by 3 bases and J by 6 bases, with 9 bases between. The germline V gene has CDR1 DFQATT and CDR2 SNEGSKA (reference sequence). CDR3 sequence: CSASWEFNEQFF. CDR3 bases: TGCAGTGCTAGTTGGGAGTTCAATGAGCAGTTCTTC.

The chain carries TRBV12-3 or TRBV12-4 and TRBJ1-2, with a weak D call TRBD1 (6 bases). The ends were cut back, 5 bases at V and 5 bases at J, with 15 bases in the middle. The CDR3 is 14 amino acids. CDR3 residues: CASSLVGGGYGYTF. The CDR3 DNA reads as TGTGCCAGCAGTCTGGTAGGGGGGGGATATGGCTACACCTTC.

This chain connects TRBV6-5 to TRBJ2-1; TRBD2 matches at 8 bases. Trimming at V came to 3 bases and at J to 8 bases, leaving 9 bases not matched to a gene. CDR3 length: 15 amino acids. Germline values: CDR1 MNHEY, CDR2 SVGAGI. In DNA form, the CDR3 reads TGTGCCAGCAGTTATGGATCGGGAGGGCCCGATGAGCAGTTCTTC. Translation gives CASSYGSGGPDEQFF.